This TCR beta chain was observed in a study of T cells in localized non-small cell lung cancer. Notes on the study in general: Sequence data derive from only one tumor region, so heterogeneity remains possible. Increased T cell density in blood showed an association with longer overall survival. Adjacent lung tissue had a median approximately 61 of the top 100 clones found in the tumor.

Comment on this clone: Antigen: not known.

The repertoire was sequenced with immunoSEQ multiplex PCR; TCRdb's copy has only in-frame clones and lacks some. The sample includes more than 15,000 clones, 91% of them seen just once. Germline CDR1 is KGHSH and CDR2 is LQKENI. The trim removed 3 bases at V and 1 base at J, leaving 1 base unmatched. This CDR3 contains 14 residues. The chain is built from TRBV18 and TRBJ2-7, with 9 bases fitting TRBD1. This specimen was peripheral blood, taken before any cancer treatment. The receptor comes from a woman aged 35-75 years with stage I lung adenocarcinoma. CDR3 protein: CASSPTGGSYEQYF. The CDR3 DNA sequence: TGTGCCAGCTCACCGACAGGGGGATCCTACGAGCAGTACTTC.